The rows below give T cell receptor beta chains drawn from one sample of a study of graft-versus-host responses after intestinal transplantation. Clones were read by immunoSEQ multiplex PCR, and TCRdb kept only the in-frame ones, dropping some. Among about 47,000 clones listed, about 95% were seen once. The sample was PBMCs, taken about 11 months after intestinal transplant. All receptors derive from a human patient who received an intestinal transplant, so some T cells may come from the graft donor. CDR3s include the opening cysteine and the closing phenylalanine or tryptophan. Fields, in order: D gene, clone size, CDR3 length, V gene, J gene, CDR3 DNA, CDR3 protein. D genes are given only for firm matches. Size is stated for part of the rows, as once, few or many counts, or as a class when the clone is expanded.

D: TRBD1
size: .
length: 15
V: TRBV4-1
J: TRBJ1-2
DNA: TGCGCCAGCAGCCAAGGCGGACAGGACGGCTATGGCTACACCTTC
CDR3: CASSQGGQDGYGYTF

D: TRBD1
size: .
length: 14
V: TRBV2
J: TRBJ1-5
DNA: TGTGCCAGCAGCGACAGGGGGACCAATCAGCCCCAGCATTTT
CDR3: CASSDRGTNQPQHF

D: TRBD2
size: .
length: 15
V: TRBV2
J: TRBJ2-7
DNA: TGTGCCAGCAGTCCATTAGCGGGAGAGGGTTACGAGCAGTACTTC
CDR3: CASSPLAGEGYEQYF

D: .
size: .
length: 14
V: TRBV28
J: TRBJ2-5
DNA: TGTGCCAGCACCATCCCGGGGGTAGAAGAGACCCAGTACTTC
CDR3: CASTIPGVEETQYF

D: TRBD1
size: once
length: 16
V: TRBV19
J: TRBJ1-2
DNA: TGTGCCAGTAGTATTTGGGGACAGGGGGTCGACTATGGCTACACCTTC
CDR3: CASSIWGQGVDYGYTF

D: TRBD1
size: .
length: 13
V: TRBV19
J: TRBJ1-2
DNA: TGTGCCAGTACCGGGACAGAAGATTATGGCTACACCTTC
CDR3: CASTGTEDYGYTF

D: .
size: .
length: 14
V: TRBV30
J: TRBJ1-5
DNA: TGTGCCTGGAGTGTACATGTGAGCAATCAGCCCCAGCATTTT
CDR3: CAWSVHVSNQPQHF

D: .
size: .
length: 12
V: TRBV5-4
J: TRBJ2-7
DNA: TGTGCCAGCAGCTTGGGGGTCTACGAGCAGTACTTC
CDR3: CASSLGVYEQYF

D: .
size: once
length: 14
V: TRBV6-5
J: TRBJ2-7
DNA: TGTGCCAGCAGTTACACTGTGGGGTCCTACGAGCAGTACTTC
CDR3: CASSYTVGSYEQYF

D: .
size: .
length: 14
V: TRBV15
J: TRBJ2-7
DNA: TGTGCCACCAGCAGAGAGGGCGGTTCCTACGAGCAGTACTTC
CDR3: CATSREGGSYEQYF

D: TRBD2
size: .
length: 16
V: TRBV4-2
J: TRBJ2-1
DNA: TGTGCCAGCAGCCAAGAGACTAGCGGGGTGAATCATGAGCAGTTCTTC
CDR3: CASSQETSGVNHEQFF

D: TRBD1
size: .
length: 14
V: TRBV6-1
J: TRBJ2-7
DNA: TGTGCCAGCAGTGACCAGGGGGCCCGCGACGAGCAGTACTTC
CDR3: CASSDQGARDEQYF

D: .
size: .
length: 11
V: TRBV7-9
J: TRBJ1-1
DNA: TGTGCCAGCAGTGAGAACACTGAAGCTTTCTTT
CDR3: CASSENTEAFF

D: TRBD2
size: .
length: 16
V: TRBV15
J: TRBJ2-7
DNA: TGTGCCACCAGCAGAGCGAAACTAGCGGCCTCCTACGAGCAGTACTTC
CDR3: CATSRAKLAASYEQYF

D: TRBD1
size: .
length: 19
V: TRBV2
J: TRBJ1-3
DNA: TGTGCCAGACAAAAGCCCTCCGGGACAGGGGGCCAAAGACGTACCACCATATATTTT
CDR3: CARQKPSGTGGQRRTTIYF

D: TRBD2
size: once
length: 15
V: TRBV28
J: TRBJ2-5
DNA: TGTGCCAGCGATGGACTAGCGGGGGTTCAAGAGACCCAGTACTTC
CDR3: CASDGLAGVQETQYF

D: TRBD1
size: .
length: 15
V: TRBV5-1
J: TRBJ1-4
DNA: TGCGCCAGCAGCGCCACCGGACAGGGCCAGGAAAAACTGTTTTTT
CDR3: CASSATGQGQEKLFF

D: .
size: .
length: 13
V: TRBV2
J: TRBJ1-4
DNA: TGTGCCAGCAGTGAACAGGGTGGTGAAAAACTGTTTTTT
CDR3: CASSEQGGEKLFF

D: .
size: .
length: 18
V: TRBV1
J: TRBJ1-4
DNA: TGCACCAGCAGCCCCAGTGTCCCGGGACAGGGAGGGGATGAAAAACTGTTTTTT
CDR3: CTSSPSVPGQGGDEKLFF

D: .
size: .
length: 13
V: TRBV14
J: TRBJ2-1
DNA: TGTGCCAGCAGCTGGGACCACTACAATGAGCAGTTCTTC
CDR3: CASSWDHYNEQFF

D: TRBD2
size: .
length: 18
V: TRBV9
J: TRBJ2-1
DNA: TGTGCCAGCAGCGTAGCTATTAACGGGCTAGCGGGAGAGGATGAGCAGTTCTTC
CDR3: CASSVAINGLAGEDEQFF

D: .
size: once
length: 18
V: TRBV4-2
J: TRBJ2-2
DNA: TGTGCCAGCAGCCAAGATAGTCCGGGGGGCTGGGGCACCGGGGAGCTGTTTTTT
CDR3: CASSQDSPGGWGTGELFF

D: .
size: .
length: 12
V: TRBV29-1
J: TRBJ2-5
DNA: TGCAGCGTTGGAGGGGCCCAGGAGACCCAGTACTTC
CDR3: CSVGGAQETQYF

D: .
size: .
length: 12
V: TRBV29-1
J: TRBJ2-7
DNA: TGCAGCGTTCTTCAGGGCCGGTACGAGCAGTACTTC
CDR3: CSVLQGRYEQYF